This TCR beta chain was recovered during a study of shared clonotypes between healthy human individuals. About the study: A donor's plate count was three for CD4 naive and three for CD4 memory; CD8 naive had two and CD8 memory one.

Sequenced by immunoSEQ multiplex PCR; TCRdb stores in-frame clones only, minus some. Of more than 2 million clones in the sample, roughly 95% were seen once. The V segment lost 4 bases and the J segment 4 bases; nucleotides outside the gene matches: 2. This CDR3 is built from 14 residues. The germline V gene encodes CDR1 SGHRS and CDR2 YFSETQ. Study conclusions and caveats: Approximately 4.5% was the fraction of naive CD4 clonotypes found shared across a few donors.

Comment on this clone: Its specificity is not known.

This chain joins TRBV5-1 and TRBJ1-5, with 10 bases lining up with TRBD1. What was sequenced was naive CD4+ T cells sorted from blood. Subset meaning: CD45RA+ positively selected. The TCR was taken from a man younger than 30 in good health. CDR3 coding DNA: TGCGCCAGCAGCGCGGGACAGGGGAATCAGCCCCAGCATTTT. Its translation: CASSAGQGNQPQHF.